This is a list of T cell receptor beta chains from one sample in a study of T-cell reconstitution after alpha-beta-depleted transplantation in children. TCRdb independently ran MiXCR on the PCR reads; one entry per CDR3 protein. The profile covers about 250,000 distinct CDR3 sequences, with more than 20% appearing a single time and about 5% taken by the ten largest. Source: PBMCs, mostly from graft donor cells, taken 360 days after TCRalphabeta/CD19-depleted stem cell transplant. Receptors originate from a female patient aged 2 to 10 who had a stem cell transplant for congenital amegakaryocytic thrombocytopenia, so the T cells may come from the graft donor. Both conserved end residues are part of each CDR3. A D gene is named only where the DNA matches it firmly. The size entry is marked missing in some rows and otherwise reads once, few, many or a size class.

d_gene: TRBD2; abundance: .; j_gene: TRBJ2-1; v_gene: TRBV7-2; CDR3nt: TGTGCCAGCAGCCCTAGCGGGCTAGCGCCCTTTAGCTCCTACAATGAGCAGTTCTTC; CDR3aa: CASSPSGLAPFSSYNEQFF
d_gene: .; abundance: few; j_gene: TRBJ1-3; v_gene: TRBV7-8; CDR3nt: TGTGCCAGCAGCAATCTAGTTGGAAACACCATATATTTT; CDR3aa: CASSNLVGNTIYF
d_gene: TRBD2; abundance: few; j_gene: TRBJ2-3; v_gene: TRBV24-1; CDR3nt: TGTGCCACCAGTGATCCATCTTTCCGGGGCGGGGGTGCAGATACGCAGTATTTT; CDR3aa: CATSDPSFRGGGADTQYF
d_gene: TRBD2; abundance: .; j_gene: TRBJ2-7; v_gene: TRBV5-1; CDR3nt: TGCGCCAGCAGCTCGAGGTTGACTAGCGGGAGATCCTACGAGCAGTACTTC; CDR3aa: CASSSRLTSGRSYEQYF
d_gene: .; abundance: .; j_gene: TRBJ2-2; v_gene: TRBV15; CDR3nt: TGTGCCACCAGCAGAGATAGGGGGGGGGGACGGAAAAACACCGGGGAGCTGTTTTTT; CDR3aa: CATSRDRGGGRKNTGELFF
d_gene: TRBD2; abundance: .; j_gene: TRBJ2-1; v_gene: TRBV2; CDR3nt: TGTGCCAGCAAGCCTTCTAGCGGGAGGGCTAATGAGCAGTTCTTC; CDR3aa: CASKPSSGRANEQFF
d_gene: .; abundance: .; j_gene: TRBJ2-7; v_gene: TRBV7-7; CDR3nt: TGTGCCAGCAGTTCTCCACCCGGTACCCCGAATTACGAGCAGTACTTC; CDR3aa: CASSSPPGTPNYEQYF
d_gene: .; abundance: .; j_gene: TRBJ2-3; v_gene: TRBV20-1; CDR3nt: TGCAGTGCTGGGACTCCTATCGACACAGATACGCAGAATTTT; CDR3aa: CSAGTPIDTDTQNF
d_gene: .; abundance: .; j_gene: TRBJ1-2; v_gene: TRBV19; CDR3nt: TGTGCCAGTAGTCAAGGCGACGCTGATGGCTACACCTTC; CDR3aa: CASSQGDADGYTF
d_gene: TRBD1; abundance: few; j_gene: TRBJ1-1; v_gene: TRBV4-2; CDR3nt: TGTGCCAGCAGGCCTACAGGGGGTCCCCTGAACACTGAAGCTTTCTTT; CDR3aa: CASRPTGGPLNTEAFF
d_gene: .; abundance: few; j_gene: TRBJ1-1; v_gene: TRBV3-1; CDR3nt: TGTGCCAGCAGCCGGGGACTCCCAAGCACTGAAGCTTTCTTT; CDR3aa: CASSRGLPSTEAFF
d_gene: .; abundance: .; j_gene: TRBJ2-6; v_gene: TRBV11-1; CDR3nt: TGTGCCAGCAGCGTTAACGACAGGAGAATAAGTTCTGGGGCCAACGTCCTGACTTTC; CDR3aa: CASSVNDRRISSGANVLTF
d_gene: .; abundance: .; j_gene: TRBJ2-3; v_gene: TRBV28; CDR3nt: TGTGCCAGCAGTCCCGAGTGGGATACGCAGTATTTT; CDR3aa: CASSPEWDTQYF
d_gene: .; abundance: .; j_gene: TRBJ2-7; v_gene: TRBV20-1; CDR3nt: TGCAGCTACGTCCGAGAATCCTACGAGCAGTACTTC; CDR3aa: CSYVRESYEQYF
d_gene: TRBD1; abundance: .; j_gene: TRBJ1-1; v_gene: TRBV20-1; CDR3nt: TGCAGTGGGCCGGGACAGGTGGGTCTTGAAGCTTTCTTT; CDR3aa: CSGPGQVGLEAFF
d_gene: .; abundance: .; j_gene: TRBJ2-2; v_gene: TRBV12-3/TRBV12-4; CDR3nt: TGTGCCAGCAGTTTCAGGGCGGTTCGGTCCGGGGAGCTGTTTTTT; CDR3aa: CASSFRAVRSGELFF
d_gene: TRBD2; abundance: .; j_gene: TRBJ2-2; v_gene: TRBV29-1; CDR3nt: TGCAGCGTGTGGCTAGCGGAGAACACCGGGGAGCTGTTTTTT; CDR3aa: CSVWLAENTGELFF
d_gene: .; abundance: .; j_gene: TRBJ1-4; v_gene: TRBV6-1; CDR3nt: TGTGCCAGCAGTGTGAGACCGACTTTCGCTGAAAAACTGTTTTTT; CDR3aa: CASSVRPTFAEKLFF
d_gene: .; abundance: many; j_gene: TRBJ2-5; v_gene: TRBV15; CDR3nt: TGTGCCACCAGCAGAGGGACGATCGATCAAGAGACCCAGTACTTC; CDR3aa: CATSRGTIDQETQYF
d_gene: .; abundance: few; j_gene: TRBJ2-3; v_gene: TRBV7-3; CDR3nt: TGTGCCAGCAGCTTGGAGCGCGCAGATACGCAGTATTTT; CDR3aa: CASSLERADTQYF
d_gene: .; abundance: .; j_gene: TRBJ2-5; v_gene: TRBV3-1; CDR3nt: TGTGCCAGCAGCCAAGACTTGGGGGGAGGCCAAGAGACCCAGTACTTC; CDR3aa: CASSQDLGGGQETQYF
d_gene: TRBD2; abundance: few; j_gene: TRBJ2-3; v_gene: TRBV20-1; CDR3nt: TGCAGTGCTCCCGCCGCGGGACTAGCAATCGATACGCAGTATTTT; CDR3aa: CSAPAAGLAIDTQYF
d_gene: .; abundance: .; j_gene: TRBJ2-5; v_gene: TRBV11-2; CDR3nt: TGTGCCAGCAGCTTTGGCTACCAAGAGACCCAGTACTTC; CDR3aa: CASSFGYQETQYF
d_gene: TRBD1; abundance: .; j_gene: TRBJ2-5; v_gene: TRBV6-1; CDR3nt: TGTGCCAGCAGTCGGGACAGCACCGAAGAGACCCAGTACTTC; CDR3aa: CASSRDSTEETQYF
d_gene: .; abundance: many; j_gene: TRBJ2-1; v_gene: TRBV4-1; CDR3nt: TGCGCCAGCAGCCAAGTCCGACTCAATGAGCAGTTCTTC; CDR3aa: CASSQVRLNEQFF
d_gene: .; abundance: few; j_gene: TRBJ2-3; v_gene: TRBV24-1; CDR3nt: TGTGCCACCAGTGATCCTGGGGGGTTGGGTGGAACAGATACGCAGTATTTT; CDR3aa: CATSDPGGLGGTDTQYF
d_gene: TRBD2; abundance: .; j_gene: TRBJ2-5; v_gene: TRBV5-1; CDR3nt: TGCGCCAGCAGGGTCGGGGGGAGAGAGACCCAGTACTTC; CDR3aa: CASRVGGRETQYF
d_gene: .; abundance: few; j_gene: TRBJ1-2; v_gene: TRBV28; CDR3nt: TGTGCCAGCAGTTTACCTGGGGGCTACTATGGCTACACCTTC; CDR3aa: CASSLPGGYYGYTF
d_gene: .; abundance: .; j_gene: TRBJ1-2; v_gene: TRBV11-1; CDR3nt: TGTGCCAGCAGCTTTGGGACCCTCTATGGCTACACCTTC; CDR3aa: CASSFGTLYGYTF
d_gene: TRBD1; abundance: few; j_gene: TRBJ1-4; v_gene: TRBV25-1; CDR3nt: TGTGCCAGCAGTGAATCCGGGACAGGGTTGGGTGAAAAACTGTTTTTT; CDR3aa: CASSESGTGLGEKLFF
d_gene: .; abundance: .; j_gene: TRBJ2-7; v_gene: TRBV29-1; CDR3nt: TGCAGCGTTGAGAACCAGGCCTACGAGCAGTACTTC; CDR3aa: CSVENQAYEQYF
d_gene: .; abundance: .; j_gene: TRBJ1-2; v_gene: TRBV6-5; CDR3nt: TGTGCCAGCAGTTACTCCAGGGGACTAAACTATGGCTACACCTTC; CDR3aa: CASSYSRGLNYGYTF
d_gene: TRBD1; abundance: few; j_gene: TRBJ1-1; v_gene: TRBV29-1; CDR3nt: TGCAGCGTATACAGGGGGCAGACTGAAGCTTTCTTT; CDR3aa: CSVYRGQTEAFF
d_gene: TRBD2; abundance: many; j_gene: TRBJ2-3; v_gene: TRBV3-1; CDR3nt: TGTGCCAGCAGCCCCCTAGCGGCCACAGATACGCAGTATTTT; CDR3aa: CASSPLAATDTQYF
d_gene: .; abundance: .; j_gene: TRBJ1-1; v_gene: TRBV18; CDR3nt: TGTGCCAGCTCACCTACCGGCGTGGCAGTGAACACTGAAGCTTTCTTT; CDR3aa: CASSPTGVAVNTEAFF
d_gene: TRBD1; abundance: .; j_gene: TRBJ2-7; v_gene: TRBV3-1; CDR3nt: TGTGCCAGCAGCCAATCAGGGGGAGCAAGCTACGAGCAGTACTTC; CDR3aa: CASSQSGGASYEQYF
d_gene: TRBD1; abundance: .; j_gene: TRBJ2-7; v_gene: TRBV20-1; CDR3nt: TGCAGTGCTAGAGCACCCAAACAGGGGTCCTACGAGCAGTACTTC; CDR3aa: CSARAPKQGSYEQYF
d_gene: .; abundance: .; j_gene: TRBJ2-7; v_gene: TRBV7-9; CDR3nt: TGTGCCAGCAGCTTCATCGGGGATAGAAGCGAGCAGTACTTC; CDR3aa: CASSFIGDRSEQYF
d_gene: .; abundance: .; j_gene: TRBJ2-7; v_gene: TRBV6-6; CDR3nt: TGTGCCAGCAGCCGCAGCGCGCTGGGAGAGCAGTACTTC; CDR3aa: CASSRSALGEQYF
d_gene: TRBD2; abundance: .; j_gene: TRBJ2-1; v_gene: TRBV5-1; CDR3nt: TGCGCCAGCAGTTTAGGACTAGCGGGGTCTAACAATGAGCAGTTCTTC; CDR3aa: CASSLGLAGSNNEQFF
d_gene: .; abundance: few; j_gene: TRBJ2-7; v_gene: TRBV2; CDR3nt: TGTGCCAGCAGTGCTTGGACGTACGAGCAGTACTTC; CDR3aa: CASSAWTYEQYF
d_gene: TRBD2; abundance: many; j_gene: TRBJ2-3; v_gene: TRBV3-1; CDR3nt: TGTGCCAGCAGCCGGACTAGCGTCACAGATACGCAGTATTTT; CDR3aa: CASSRTSVTDTQYF
d_gene: TRBD1; abundance: .; j_gene: TRBJ1-1; v_gene: TRBV4-1; CDR3nt: TGCGCCAGCAGCCAAGTTTTGGGACAGGGGTTCACTGAAGCTTTCTTT; CDR3aa: CASSQVLGQGFTEAFF
d_gene: TRBD1; abundance: .; j_gene: TRBJ1-6; v_gene: TRBV4-1; CDR3nt: TGCGCCAGCAGCCAAGAAAAAGGGGGCACGGGTGATTCACCCCTCCACTTT; CDR3aa: CASSQEKGGTGDSPLHF
d_gene: .; abundance: .; j_gene: TRBJ1-2; v_gene: TRBV29-1; CDR3nt: TGCAGCGTTGTCTCGGGCCTCTATGGCTACACCTTC; CDR3aa: CSVVSGLYGYTF
d_gene: TRBD1; abundance: few; j_gene: TRBJ2-7; v_gene: TRBV29-1; CDR3nt: TGCAGCGTTGAATGGCCAGGGGGCCCCTACGAGCAGTACTTC; CDR3aa: CSVEWPGGPYEQYF
d_gene: TRBD1; abundance: .; j_gene: TRBJ2-3; v_gene: TRBV5-1; CDR3nt: TGCGCCAGCAGCTTGGTCCGGGACAGCGCTTCTAGCACAGATACGCAGTATTTT; CDR3aa: CASSLVRDSASSTDTQYF
d_gene: TRBD2; abundance: once; j_gene: TRBJ2-3; v_gene: TRBV12-5; CDR3nt: TGTGCTAGTGGTTTTGAGGTAGCGGGGTACACAGATACGCAGTATTTT; CDR3aa: CASGFEVAGYTDTQYF
d_gene: .; abundance: .; j_gene: TRBJ2-4; v_gene: TRBV3-1; CDR3nt: TGTGCCAGCAGCCCGGTAGCCAAAAACATTCAGTACTTC; CDR3aa: CASSPVAKNIQYF
d_gene: .; abundance: .; j_gene: TRBJ2-7; v_gene: TRBV19; CDR3nt: TGTGCCAGTAGTAGGGCGGATGCCTCCTACGAGCAGTACTTC; CDR3aa: CASSRADASYEQYF
d_gene: .; abundance: .; j_gene: TRBJ2-3; v_gene: TRBV9; CDR3nt: TGTGCCAGCAGCGCCACTGGCAGGGTAGGAGATACGCAGTATTTT; CDR3aa: CASSATGRVGDTQYF
d_gene: .; abundance: .; j_gene: TRBJ2-7; v_gene: TRBV5-1; CDR3nt: TGCGCCAGCAGCTTGGCCGCGGCATCTCCTTCCTACGAGCAGTACTTC; CDR3aa: CASSLAAASPSYEQYF
d_gene: .; abundance: few; j_gene: TRBJ2-1; v_gene: TRBV6-5; CDR3nt: TGTGCCAGCAGTTCGGTTAGGAGCCATGAGCAGTTCTTC; CDR3aa: CASSSVRSHEQFF